This T cell receptor (beta chain) was sequenced during a study of beta chain features in type 1 diabetes (dated by TCRdb to 2016 to 2019). Background for the entire study: Patients and healthy donors did not differ in mean age, gender distribution, total cell number or subset yield. The study compared the TCRB repertoires of sorted circulating CD4+ T cell subsets in recently diagnosed type 1 diabetes patients with those in matched healthy donors. Regulatory and stem cell-like memory subsets were isolated from only 8 patients and roughly eight healthy donors, whereas naive and central memory subsets came from all 30 or so donors. A total of roughly 110 million sorted cells were examined across all samples, and the number of cells per subset was strongly correlated with RNA yield. Overall study results and their limits: The naive, central memory and regulatory TCRB repertoires appeared to resemble one another more closely among patients than among healthy donors. In all four CD4+ subsets, TCRB CDR3 length was moderately but significantly shorter in type 1 diabetes patients. At VDJ recombination sites, patients with type 1 diabetes made fewer insertions and deleted more nucleotides, a pattern implying thymic rearrangement abnormalities. Sequencing cDNA rather than genomic DNA could over-represent highly expressing activated cells, although activation and CD3 levels did not differ between groups. PCR might favor shorter templates, but patient and control samples were amplified and corrected together, so any skew would affect both groups equally. Only small numbers of individuals were included in the HLA sub-analyses, which left unresolved whether HLA type had any influence on TCRB rearrangement.

Worth noting for this clone: The antigen it binds to is not known. No per-base quality is available; no much larger clone lies one base away.

The V end loses 1 base and the J end loses 3 bases, and a stretch of 7 bases separates them. As encoded in the germline V gene, CDR1 is SGHVS while CDR2 is FQNEAQ. Counted from cysteine to phenylalanine, this CDR3 has 13 amino acids. Kept here is only the CDR3 DNA, which spans 39 bases and is read in frame from base 1. Each donor gave one peripheral blood draw, about 100 mL on average, collected into heparinised tubes. Using a panel that included CD45RO, CCR7, CD25, CD127, CD95 and CD27, naive, central memory, regulatory and stem cell-like memory CD4+ T cells were sorted on a BD FACSAria II. Purity was above 98% for every sorted population. PBMCs were isolated right away by Lymphoprep density gradient centrifugation and were stained directly, without culture. So that batch effects would be minimized, each experiment stained and sorted samples in pairs, pairing one healthy donor with one patient. The entire amount of isolated RNA was reverse transcribed using the High Capacity cDNA Reverse Transcription Kit, so the sequenced TCRB transcripts were expressed ones. Deep immunoSEQ sequencing was applied to naive, central memory and regulatory T cell samples, giving an average of approximately 4 million total reads per sample. After sorted cells were lysed in RLT buffer, RNA was extracted with DNase-treated RNeasy Micro or Mini kits, with the choice depending on cell number. To prevent cross-contamination, every cell subset was processed on its own, while patient and healthy donor samples were processed together. The immunoSEQ multiplex PCR was used to amplify TCRB sequences from cDNA, yielding 87-bp fragments that span the CDR3 region. Sequencing of the amplicons was done on the Illumina HiSeq platform. The paper's processing steps were these. PCR bias was computationally corrected using synthetic template baselines, reads within Hamming distance 2 were collapsed, and singletons that could not be merged were discarded. By aligning reads against IMGT, V, D and J genes, CDR3 length, and insertions or deletions at six rearrangement sites were assigned. Within each subset, clonotype counts were normalized to sorted cell number, after which true diversity and Gini coefficients were computed with the tcR R package. Repertoire sharing was quantified using the overlap coefficient calculated on TCRB nucleotide sequences. As a proxy for the pre-selection repertoire, out-of-frame TCRB sequences from naive cells were analyzed. Not all clones reach the TCRdb copy of this immuneACCESS table, which keeps in-frame sequences only. Checked studies attribute under half of the gap to unresolved V genes and leave the rest unexplained. V and J calls and clone size are given by that table; D and trimming were obtained from the DNA. Counted in this sample were under 950,000 clones; about a sixth of them appeared once. Around 0.02% of the sample lies in the top ten.

Sequencing was carried out using naive CD4+ T cells from blood. What the cell subset or site label conveys for this sample: true naive CD4+ T cells. The chain joins TRBV7-8 to TRBJ2-7; there is no confident call for the D gene. This clonotype was sampled from a woman between 18 and 30 years old in good health. This receptor carries the CDR3 CASSLDLIYEQYF. The nucleotides read TGTGCCAGCAGCTTAGATCTAATCTACGAGCAGTACTTC.